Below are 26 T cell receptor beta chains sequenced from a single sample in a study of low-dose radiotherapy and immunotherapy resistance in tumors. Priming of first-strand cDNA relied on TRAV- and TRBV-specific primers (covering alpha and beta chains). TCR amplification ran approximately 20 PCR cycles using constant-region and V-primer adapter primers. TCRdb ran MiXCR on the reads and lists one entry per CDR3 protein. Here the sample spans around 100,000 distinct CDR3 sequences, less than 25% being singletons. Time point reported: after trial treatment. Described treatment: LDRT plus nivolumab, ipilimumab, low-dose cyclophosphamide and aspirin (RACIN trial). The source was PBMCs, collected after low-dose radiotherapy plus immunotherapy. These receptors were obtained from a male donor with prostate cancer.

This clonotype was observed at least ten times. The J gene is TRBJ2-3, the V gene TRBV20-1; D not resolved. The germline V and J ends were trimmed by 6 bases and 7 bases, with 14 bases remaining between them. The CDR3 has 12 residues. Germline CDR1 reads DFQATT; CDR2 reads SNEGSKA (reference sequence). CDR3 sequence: CSANPSTYTQYF. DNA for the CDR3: TGCAGTGCCAACCCTTCCACCTATACGCAGTATTTT.

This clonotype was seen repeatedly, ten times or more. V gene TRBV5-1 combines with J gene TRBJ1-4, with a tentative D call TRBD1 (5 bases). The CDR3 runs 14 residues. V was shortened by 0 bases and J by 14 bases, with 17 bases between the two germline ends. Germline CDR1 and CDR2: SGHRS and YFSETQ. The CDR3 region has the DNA TGCGCCAGCAGCTTGGGCGACAGCCCTGCTCTCCTGTTTTTT. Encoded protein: CASSLGDSPALLFF.

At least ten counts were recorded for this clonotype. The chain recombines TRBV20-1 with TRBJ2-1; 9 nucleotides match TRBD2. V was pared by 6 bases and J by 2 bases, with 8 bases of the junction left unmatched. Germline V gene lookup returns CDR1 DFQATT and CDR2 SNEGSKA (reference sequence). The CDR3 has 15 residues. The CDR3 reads CSAGSGGVAYNEQFF. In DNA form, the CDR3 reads TGCAGTGCCGGTAGCGGGGGAGTTGCCTACAATGAGCAGTTCTTC.

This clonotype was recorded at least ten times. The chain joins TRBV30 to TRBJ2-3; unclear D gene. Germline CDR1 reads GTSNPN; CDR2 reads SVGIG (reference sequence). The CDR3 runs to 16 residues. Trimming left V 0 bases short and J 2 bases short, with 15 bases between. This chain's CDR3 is CAWSVRGGGYTDTQYF. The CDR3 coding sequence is TGTGCCTGGAGTGTACGTGGCGGCGGATACACAGATACGCAGTATTTT.

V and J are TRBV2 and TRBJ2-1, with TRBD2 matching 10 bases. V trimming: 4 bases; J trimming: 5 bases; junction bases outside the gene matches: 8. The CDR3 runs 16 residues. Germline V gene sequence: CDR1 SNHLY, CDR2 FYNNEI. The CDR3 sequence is CASSAASGSVDNEQFF. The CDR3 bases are TGTGCCAGCAGTGCGGCTAGCGGGAGTGTCGACAATGAGCAGTTCTTC.

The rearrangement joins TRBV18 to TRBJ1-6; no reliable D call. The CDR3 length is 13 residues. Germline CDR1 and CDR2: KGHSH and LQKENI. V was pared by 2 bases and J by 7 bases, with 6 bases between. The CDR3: CASSPAENSPLHF. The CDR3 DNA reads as TGTGCCAGCTCACCAGCGGAAAATTCACCCCTCCACTTT.

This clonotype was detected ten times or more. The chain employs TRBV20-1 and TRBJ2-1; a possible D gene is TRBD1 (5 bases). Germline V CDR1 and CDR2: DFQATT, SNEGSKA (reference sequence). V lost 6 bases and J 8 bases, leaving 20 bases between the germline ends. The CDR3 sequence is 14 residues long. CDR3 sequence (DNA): TGCAGTGCACTACAGGCCGCAAAGGGCCATGAGCAGTTCTTC. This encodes CSALQAAKGHEQFF.

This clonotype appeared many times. In nucleotides, the CDR3 is TGTGCCAGCAGCTTAGATCCGACAGAGGATTCACCCCTCCACTTT. Encoded protein: CASSLDPTEDSPLHF. The genes are TRBV13 and TRBJ1-6; D might be TRBD1 (5 bases). Trimming took 1 base from V and 8 from J, leaving 12 bases between them. Germline V gene sequence: CDR1 PRHDT, CDR2 FYEKMQ (reference sequence). The CDR3 is 15 amino acids.

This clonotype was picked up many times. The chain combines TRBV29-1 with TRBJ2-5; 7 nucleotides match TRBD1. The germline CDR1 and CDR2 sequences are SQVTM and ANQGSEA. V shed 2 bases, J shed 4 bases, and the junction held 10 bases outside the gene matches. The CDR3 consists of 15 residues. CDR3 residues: CSVEPLTTGPETQYF. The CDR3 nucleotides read TGCAGCGTTGAACCCTTAACGACAGGGCCAGAGACCCAGTACTTC.

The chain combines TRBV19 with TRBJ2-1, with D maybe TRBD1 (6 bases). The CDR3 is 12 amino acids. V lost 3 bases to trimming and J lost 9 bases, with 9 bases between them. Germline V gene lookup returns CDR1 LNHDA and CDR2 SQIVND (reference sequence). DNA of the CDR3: TGTGCCAGTAGTATCAGGGGCGGTGAGCAGTTCTTC. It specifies CASSIRGGEQFF.

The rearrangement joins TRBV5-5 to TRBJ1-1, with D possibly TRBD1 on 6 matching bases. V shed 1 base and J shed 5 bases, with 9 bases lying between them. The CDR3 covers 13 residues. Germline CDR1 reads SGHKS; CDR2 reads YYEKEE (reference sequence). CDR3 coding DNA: TGTGCCAGCAGCTTGCAGGGGAGGACTGAAGCTTTCTTT. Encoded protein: CASSLQGRTEAFF.

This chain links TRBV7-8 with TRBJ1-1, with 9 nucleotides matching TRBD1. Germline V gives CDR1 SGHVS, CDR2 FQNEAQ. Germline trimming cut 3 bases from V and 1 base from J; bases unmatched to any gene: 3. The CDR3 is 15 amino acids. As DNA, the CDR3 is TGTGCCAGCAGCTTCGGGACAGGGAGGAACACTGAAGCTTTCTTT. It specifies CASSFGTGRNTEAFF.

CDR3 amino acids: CASSYTGEHYGYTF. The CDR3 DNA reads TGTGCCAGCAGTTACACAGGGGAGCACTATGGCTACACCTTC. The chain combines TRBV12-3 or TRBV12-4 with TRBJ1-2, with 7 bases that match TRBD1. J gave up 3 bases and V 4 bases, and 5 bases lay outside the gene matches. The CDR3 spans 14 residues.

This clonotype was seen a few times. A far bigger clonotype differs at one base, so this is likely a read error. CDR3 region: CASSSLRRGSNEQYF. The CDR3 nucleotides are TGTGCCAGCAGCTCTCTACGGCGGGGGTCCAATGAGCAGTACTTC. The chain is built from TRBV11-2 and TRBJ2-7, with 7 bases identical to TRBD2. Germline V gene data show CDR1 as SGHAT and CDR2 as FQNNGV. The J segment lost 7 bases and the V segment lost 4 bases, leaving 13 bases of the junction unmatched. The CDR3 has 15 residues.

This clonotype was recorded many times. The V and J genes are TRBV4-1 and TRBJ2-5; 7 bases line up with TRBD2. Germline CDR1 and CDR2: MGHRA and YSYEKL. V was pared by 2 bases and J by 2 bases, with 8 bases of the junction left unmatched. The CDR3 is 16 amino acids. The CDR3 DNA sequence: TGCGCCAGCAGCCAACCACCGCCGGGGGGACAAGAGACCCAGTACTTC. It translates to CASSQPPPGGQETQYF.

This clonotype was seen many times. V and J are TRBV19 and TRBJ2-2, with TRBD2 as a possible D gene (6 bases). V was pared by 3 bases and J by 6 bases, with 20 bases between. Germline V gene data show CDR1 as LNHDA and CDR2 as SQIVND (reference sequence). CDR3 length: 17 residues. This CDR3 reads CASSMGRREPGSGELFF. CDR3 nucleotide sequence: TGTGCCAGTAGTATGGGGCGGAGGGAGCCGGGATCCGGGGAGCTGTTTTTT. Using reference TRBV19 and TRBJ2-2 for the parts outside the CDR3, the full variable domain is DGGITQSPKYLFRKEGQNVTLSCEQNLNHDAMYWYRQDPGQGLRLIYYSQIVNDFQKGDIAEGYSVSREKKESFPLTVTSAQKNPTAFYLCASSMGRREPGSGELFFGEGSRLTVL.

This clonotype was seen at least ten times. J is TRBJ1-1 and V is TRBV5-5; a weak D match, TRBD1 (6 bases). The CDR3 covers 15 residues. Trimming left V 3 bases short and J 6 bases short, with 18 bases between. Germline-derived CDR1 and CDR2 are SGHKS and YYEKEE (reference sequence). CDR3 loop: CASSWGTTGSPEAFF. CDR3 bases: TGTGCCAGCAGCTGGGGGACAACGGGAAGTCCTGAAGCTTTCTTT.

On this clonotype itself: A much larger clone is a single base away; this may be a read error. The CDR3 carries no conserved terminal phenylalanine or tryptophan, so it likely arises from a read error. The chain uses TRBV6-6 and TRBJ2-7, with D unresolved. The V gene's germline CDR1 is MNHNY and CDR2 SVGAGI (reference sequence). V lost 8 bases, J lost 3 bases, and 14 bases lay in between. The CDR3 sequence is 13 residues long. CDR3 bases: TGTGCCAGCTCTTTAGGGCATTTCTACGAGCAGTACTAC. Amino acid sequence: CASSLGHFYEQYY.

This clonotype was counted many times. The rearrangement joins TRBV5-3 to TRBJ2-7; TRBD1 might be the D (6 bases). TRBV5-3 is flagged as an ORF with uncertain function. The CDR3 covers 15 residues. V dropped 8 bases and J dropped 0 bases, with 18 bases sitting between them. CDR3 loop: CASTYITGISYEQYF. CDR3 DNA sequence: TGTGCCAGCACCTATATTACAGGGATCTCCTACGAGCAGTACTTC.

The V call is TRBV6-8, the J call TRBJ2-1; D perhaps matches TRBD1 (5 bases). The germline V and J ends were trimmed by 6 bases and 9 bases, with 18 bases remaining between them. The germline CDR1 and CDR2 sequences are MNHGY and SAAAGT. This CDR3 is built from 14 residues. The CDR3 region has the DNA TGTGCCAGCAGCTATGGGAAGGGGTTTGGTGAGCAGTTCTTC. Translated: CASSYGKGFGEQFF.

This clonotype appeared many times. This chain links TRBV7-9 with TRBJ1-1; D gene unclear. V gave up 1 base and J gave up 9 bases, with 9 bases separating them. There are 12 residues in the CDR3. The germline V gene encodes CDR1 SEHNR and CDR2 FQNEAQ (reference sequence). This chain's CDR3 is CASSLEVAKAFF. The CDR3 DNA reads TGTGCCAGCAGCTTAGAGGTAGCCAAAGCTTTCTTT.

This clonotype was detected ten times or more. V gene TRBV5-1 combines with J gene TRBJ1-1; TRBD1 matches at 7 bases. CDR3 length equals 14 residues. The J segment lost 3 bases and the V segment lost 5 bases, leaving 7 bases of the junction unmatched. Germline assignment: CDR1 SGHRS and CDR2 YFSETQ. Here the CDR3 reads CASRVGTAYTEAFF. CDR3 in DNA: TGCGCCAGCAGAGTAGGGACAGCGTACACTGAAGCTTTCTTT.

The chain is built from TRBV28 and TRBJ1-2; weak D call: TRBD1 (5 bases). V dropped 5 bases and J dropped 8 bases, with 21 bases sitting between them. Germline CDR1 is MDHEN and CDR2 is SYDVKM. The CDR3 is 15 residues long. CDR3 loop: CASSEKGRASSGYTF. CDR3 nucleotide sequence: TGTGCCAGCAGTGAAAAGGGCAGGGCCTCTAGCGGCTACACCTTC.

The DNA for the CDR3 is TGTGCCAGCAGCCTAACCAGGGGCTACAATGAGCAGTTCTTC. This sequence encodes CASSLTRGYNEQFF. The chain is built from TRBV27 and TRBJ2-1, with a tentative D call TRBD1 (6 bases). Trimming took 6 bases from V and 3 from J, leaving 12 bases between them. CDR1 and CDR2 (germline): MNHEY, SMNVEV (reference sequence). CDR3 length: 14 amino acids.

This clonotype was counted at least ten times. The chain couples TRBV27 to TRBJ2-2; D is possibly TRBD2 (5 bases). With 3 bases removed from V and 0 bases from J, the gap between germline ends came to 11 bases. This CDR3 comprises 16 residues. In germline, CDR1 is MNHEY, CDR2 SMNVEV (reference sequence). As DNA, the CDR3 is TGTGCCAGCAGTTTTATAAGTAGCGCGAACACCGGGGAGCTGTTTTTT. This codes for CASSFISSANTGELFF.

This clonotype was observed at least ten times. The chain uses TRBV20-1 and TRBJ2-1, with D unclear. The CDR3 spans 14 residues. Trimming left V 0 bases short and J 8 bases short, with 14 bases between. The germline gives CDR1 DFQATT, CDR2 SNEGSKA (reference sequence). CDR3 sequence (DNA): TGCAGTGCTAGAGAGACCCCTACGGGCGATGAGCAGTTCTTC. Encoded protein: CSARETPTGDEQFF.